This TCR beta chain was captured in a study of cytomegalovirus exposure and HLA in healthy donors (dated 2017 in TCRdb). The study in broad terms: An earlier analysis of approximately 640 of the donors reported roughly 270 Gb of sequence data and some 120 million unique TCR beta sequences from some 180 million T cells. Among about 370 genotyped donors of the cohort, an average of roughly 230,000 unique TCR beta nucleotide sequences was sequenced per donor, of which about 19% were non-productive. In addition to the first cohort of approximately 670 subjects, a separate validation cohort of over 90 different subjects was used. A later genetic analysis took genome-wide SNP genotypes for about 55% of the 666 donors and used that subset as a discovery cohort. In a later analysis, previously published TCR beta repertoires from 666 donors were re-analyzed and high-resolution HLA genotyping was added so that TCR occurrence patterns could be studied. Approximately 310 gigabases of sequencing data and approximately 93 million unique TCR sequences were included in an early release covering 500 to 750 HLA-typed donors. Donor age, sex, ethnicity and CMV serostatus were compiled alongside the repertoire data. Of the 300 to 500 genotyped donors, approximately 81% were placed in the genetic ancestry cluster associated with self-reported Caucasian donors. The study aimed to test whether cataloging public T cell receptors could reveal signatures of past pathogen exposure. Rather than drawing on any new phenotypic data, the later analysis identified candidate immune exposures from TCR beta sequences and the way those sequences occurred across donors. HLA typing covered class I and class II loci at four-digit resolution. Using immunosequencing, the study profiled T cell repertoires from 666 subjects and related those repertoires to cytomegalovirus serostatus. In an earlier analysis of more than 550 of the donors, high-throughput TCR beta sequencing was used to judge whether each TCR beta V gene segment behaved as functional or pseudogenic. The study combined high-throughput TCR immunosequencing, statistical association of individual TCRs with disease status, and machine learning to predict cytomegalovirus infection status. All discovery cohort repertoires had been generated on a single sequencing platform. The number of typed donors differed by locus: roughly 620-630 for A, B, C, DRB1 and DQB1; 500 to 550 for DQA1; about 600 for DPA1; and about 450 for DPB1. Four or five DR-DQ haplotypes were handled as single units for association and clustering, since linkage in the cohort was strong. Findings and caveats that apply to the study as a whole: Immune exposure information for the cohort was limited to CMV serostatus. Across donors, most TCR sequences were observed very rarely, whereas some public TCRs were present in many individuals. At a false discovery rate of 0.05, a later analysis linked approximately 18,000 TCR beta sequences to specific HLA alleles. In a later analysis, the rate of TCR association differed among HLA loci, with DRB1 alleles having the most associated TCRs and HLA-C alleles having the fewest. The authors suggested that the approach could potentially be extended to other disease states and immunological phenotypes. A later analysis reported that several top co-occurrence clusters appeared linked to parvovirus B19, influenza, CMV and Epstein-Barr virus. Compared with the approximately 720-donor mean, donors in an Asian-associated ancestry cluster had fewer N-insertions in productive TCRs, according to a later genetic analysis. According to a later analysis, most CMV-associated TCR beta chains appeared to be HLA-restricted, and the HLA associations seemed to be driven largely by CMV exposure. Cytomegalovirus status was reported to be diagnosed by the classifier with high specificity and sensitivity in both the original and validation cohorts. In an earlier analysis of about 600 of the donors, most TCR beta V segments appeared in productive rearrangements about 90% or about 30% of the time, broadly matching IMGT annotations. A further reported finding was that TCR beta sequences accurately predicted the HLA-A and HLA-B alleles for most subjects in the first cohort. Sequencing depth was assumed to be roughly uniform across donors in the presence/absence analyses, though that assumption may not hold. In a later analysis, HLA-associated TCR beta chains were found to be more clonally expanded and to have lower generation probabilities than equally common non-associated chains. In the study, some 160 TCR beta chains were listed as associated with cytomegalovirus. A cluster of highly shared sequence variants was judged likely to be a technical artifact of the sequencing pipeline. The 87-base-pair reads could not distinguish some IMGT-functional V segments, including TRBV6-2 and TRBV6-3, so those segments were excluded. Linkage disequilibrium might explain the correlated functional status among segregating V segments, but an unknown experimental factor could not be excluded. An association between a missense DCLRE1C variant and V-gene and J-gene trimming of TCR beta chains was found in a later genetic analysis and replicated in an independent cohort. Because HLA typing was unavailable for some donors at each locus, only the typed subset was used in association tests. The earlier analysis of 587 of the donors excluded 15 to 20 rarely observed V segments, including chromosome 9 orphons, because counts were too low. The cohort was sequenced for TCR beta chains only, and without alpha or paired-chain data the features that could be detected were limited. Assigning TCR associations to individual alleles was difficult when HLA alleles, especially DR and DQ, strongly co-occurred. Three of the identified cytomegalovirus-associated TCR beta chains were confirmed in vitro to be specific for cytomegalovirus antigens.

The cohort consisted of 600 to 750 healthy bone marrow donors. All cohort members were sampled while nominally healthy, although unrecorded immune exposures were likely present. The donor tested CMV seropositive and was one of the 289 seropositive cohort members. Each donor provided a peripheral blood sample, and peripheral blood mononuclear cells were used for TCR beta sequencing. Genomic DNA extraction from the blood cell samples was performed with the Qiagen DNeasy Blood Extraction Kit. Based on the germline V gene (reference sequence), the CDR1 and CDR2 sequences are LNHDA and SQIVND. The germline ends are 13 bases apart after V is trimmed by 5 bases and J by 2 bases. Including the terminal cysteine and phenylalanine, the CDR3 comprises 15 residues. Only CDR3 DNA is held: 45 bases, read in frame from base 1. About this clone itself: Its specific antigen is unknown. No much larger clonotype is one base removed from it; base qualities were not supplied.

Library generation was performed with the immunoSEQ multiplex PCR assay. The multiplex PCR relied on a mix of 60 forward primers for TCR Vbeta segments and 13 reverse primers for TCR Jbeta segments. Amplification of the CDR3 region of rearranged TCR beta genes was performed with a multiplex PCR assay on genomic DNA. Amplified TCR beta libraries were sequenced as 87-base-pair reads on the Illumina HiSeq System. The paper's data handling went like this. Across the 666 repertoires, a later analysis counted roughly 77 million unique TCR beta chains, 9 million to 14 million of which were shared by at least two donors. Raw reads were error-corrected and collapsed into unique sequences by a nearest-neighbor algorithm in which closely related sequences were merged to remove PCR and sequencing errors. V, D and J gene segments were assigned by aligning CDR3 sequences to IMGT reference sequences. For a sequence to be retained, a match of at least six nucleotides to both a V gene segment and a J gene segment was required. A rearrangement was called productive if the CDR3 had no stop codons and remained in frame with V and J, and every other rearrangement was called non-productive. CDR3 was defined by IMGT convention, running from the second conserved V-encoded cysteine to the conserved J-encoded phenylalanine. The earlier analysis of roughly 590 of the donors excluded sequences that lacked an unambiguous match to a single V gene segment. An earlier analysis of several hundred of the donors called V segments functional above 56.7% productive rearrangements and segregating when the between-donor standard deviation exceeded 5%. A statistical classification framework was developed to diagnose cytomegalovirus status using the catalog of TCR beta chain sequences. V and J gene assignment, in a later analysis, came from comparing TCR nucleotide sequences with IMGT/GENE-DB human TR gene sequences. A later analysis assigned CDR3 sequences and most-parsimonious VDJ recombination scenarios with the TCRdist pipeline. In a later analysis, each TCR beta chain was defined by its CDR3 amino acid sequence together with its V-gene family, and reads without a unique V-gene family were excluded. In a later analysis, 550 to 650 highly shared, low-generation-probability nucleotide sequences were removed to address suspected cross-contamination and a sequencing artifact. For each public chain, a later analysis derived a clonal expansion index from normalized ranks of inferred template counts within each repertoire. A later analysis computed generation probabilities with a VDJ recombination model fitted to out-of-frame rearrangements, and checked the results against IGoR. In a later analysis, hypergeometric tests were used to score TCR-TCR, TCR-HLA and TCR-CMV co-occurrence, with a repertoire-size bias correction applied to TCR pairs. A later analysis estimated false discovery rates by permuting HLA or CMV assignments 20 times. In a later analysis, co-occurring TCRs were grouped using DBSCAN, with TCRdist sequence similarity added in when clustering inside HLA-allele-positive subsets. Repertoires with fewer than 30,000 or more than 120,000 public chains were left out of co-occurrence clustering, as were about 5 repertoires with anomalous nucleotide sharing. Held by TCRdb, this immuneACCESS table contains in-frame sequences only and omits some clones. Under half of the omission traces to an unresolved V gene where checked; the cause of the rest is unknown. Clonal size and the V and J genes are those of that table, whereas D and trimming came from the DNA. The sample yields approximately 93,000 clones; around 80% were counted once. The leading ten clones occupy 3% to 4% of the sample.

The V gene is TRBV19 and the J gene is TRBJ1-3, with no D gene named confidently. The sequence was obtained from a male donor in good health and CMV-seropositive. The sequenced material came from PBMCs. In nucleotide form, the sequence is TGTGCCAGTAGTTCCCTCAGATTTCCTGGAAACACCATATATTTT. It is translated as CASSSLRFPGNTIYF.